This is a list of T cell receptor beta chains from one sample in a study of identical twins. MiXCR, applied by TCRdb to the 5' RACE reads, yields one record per CDR3 protein. Among 1.5 million to 2 million distinct CDR3 sequences, roughly 35% were seen once, and the ten largest hold less than 0.35%. The sequenced material came from cord blood. Receptor source: a newborn girl in good health. Each CDR3 is given with its conserved first and last residue. Each record gives: clone size, V gene, D gene, J gene, CDR3 DNA, CDR3 protein. A D gene is named only where the DNA matches it firmly. Not every row has a clone size; where given, it reads once, few, many or a size class.

>-|TRBV12-3/TRBV12-4|TRBD2|TRBJ2-1
TGTGCCAGCAGTCCTAGCGGGAGGGTGGCTGAGCAGTTCTTC
CASSPSGRVAEQFF
>-|TRBV27|TRBD2|TRBJ2-1
TGTGCCAGCAGTTTATCGACCCGACTAGCGGGTGAGCAGTTCTTC
CASSLSTRLAGEQFF
>-|TRBV5-1|-|TRBJ2-5
TGCGCCAGCAGCTCAGGGTCCGGGACTCTCGAAGAAGAGACCCAGTACTTC
CASSSGSGTLEEETQYF
>-|TRBV29-1|-|TRBJ2-7
TGCAGCGTTTACCCCCAGCGGATCTCCTACAATGAGCAGTACTTC
CSVYPQRISYNEQYF
>-|TRBV25-1|-|TRBJ1-2
TGTGCCAGCAGTGAAGGTGGGGGGGCAAATGGCTACACCTTC
CASSEGGGANGYTF
>few|TRBV28|TRBD2|TRBJ2-4
TGTGCCAGCAGTTTACTAGCGGGGGGTCCGGGCATTCAGTACTTC
CASSLLAGGPGIQYF
>-|TRBV7-2|TRBD2|TRBJ2-3
TGTGCCAGCAGCTTAGCGCTAGCGGGGGTTCGCACAGATACGCAGTATTTT
CASSLALAGVRTDTQYF
>-|TRBV7-2|TRBD2|TRBJ2-5
TGTGCCAGCAGCCCTGCCCGACTAGCGGGTGAAGAGACCCAGTACTTC
CASSPARLAGEETQYF
>-|TRBV3-1|TRBD2|TRBJ2-3
TGTGCCAGCAGCCAAGATACGGGGAGGACTAGCGGGAGGGCAGCAGATACGCAGTATTTT
CASSQDTGRTSGRAADTQYF
>few|TRBV3-1|TRBD2|TRBJ2-1
TGTGCCAGCAGCCGAAAACAGACTAGCGGCCCCTACAATGAGCAGTTCTTC
CASSRKQTSGPYNEQFF
>-|TRBV24-1|TRBD1|TRBJ2-3
TGTGCCACCAGTGACCCGGGACAGGGCTCCGCAGATACGCAGTATTTT
CATSDPGQGSADTQYF
>-|TRBV3-1|TRBD2|TRBJ2-5
TGTGCCAGCAGCCTTAGCGGGAGTTCCCTCGGGGGAGAGACCCAGTACTTC
CASSLSGSSLGGETQYF
>-|TRBV24-1|TRBD2|TRBJ2-1
TGTGCCACCAGTGATCGGGGAACTAGCGGGAGGGAGTACAATGAGCAGTTCTTC
CATSDRGTSGREYNEQFF
>few|TRBV19|TRBD2|TRBJ2-1
TGTGCCAGTAGTACGCCCCGGGGACTAGCGGAAAATGAGCAGTTCTTC
CASSTPRGLAENEQFF
>-|TRBV7-9|-|TRBJ2-3
TGTGCCAGCAGCCTCCTTGTCGGCACAGATACGCAGTATTTT
CASSLLVGTDTQYF
>-|TRBV12-3/TRBV12-4|TRBD2|TRBJ2-2
TGTGCCAGCAGATTAGGGACTAGCGGGGGGGCGTATACCGGGGAGCTGTTTTTT
CASRLGTSGGAYTGELFF
>-|TRBV20-1|-|TRBJ1-3
TGCAGTGCTCCCAACCCCCCCGGGGGGCCGGGCTATGGCTACACCATATATTTT
CSAPNPPGGPGYGYTIYF
>-|TRBV5-8|-|TRBJ2-1
TGTGCCAGCAGCTTGGGGGACACCCCCCTCAATGAGCAGTTCTTC
CASSLGDTPLNEQFF
>few|TRBV7-8|TRBD2|TRBJ2-5
TGTGCCAGCAGCTTAGGACTAGCGGGAGGAGGACGGGAGACCCAGTACTTC
CASSLGLAGGGRETQYF
>many|TRBV29-1|TRBD2|TRBJ2-3
TGCAGCGTTGCGCGGGGAGGGGCAGATACGCAGTATTTT
CSVARGGADTQYF
>few|TRBV2|TRBD2|TRBJ2-3
TGTGCCAGCAACGGGGGGGCCGGAGATACGCAGTATTTT
CASNGGAGDTQYF
>-|TRBV5-1|-|TRBJ1-6
TGCGCCAGCAGCTTGGGCCCCGGGACTGATTCACCCCTCCACTTT
CASSLGPGTDSPLHF
>-|TRBV29-1|TRBD1|TRBJ2-7
TGCAGCGTTGTTTTGGGACAGGGCCTCTCCTACGGGCAGTACTTC
CSVVLGQGLSYGQYF
>-|TRBV5-1|TRBD1|TRBJ1-1
TGCGCCAGCAGCTTGGAGGCAGGGGGTAGTCATAAGGCTGAAGCTTTCTTT
CASSLEAGGSHKAEAFF